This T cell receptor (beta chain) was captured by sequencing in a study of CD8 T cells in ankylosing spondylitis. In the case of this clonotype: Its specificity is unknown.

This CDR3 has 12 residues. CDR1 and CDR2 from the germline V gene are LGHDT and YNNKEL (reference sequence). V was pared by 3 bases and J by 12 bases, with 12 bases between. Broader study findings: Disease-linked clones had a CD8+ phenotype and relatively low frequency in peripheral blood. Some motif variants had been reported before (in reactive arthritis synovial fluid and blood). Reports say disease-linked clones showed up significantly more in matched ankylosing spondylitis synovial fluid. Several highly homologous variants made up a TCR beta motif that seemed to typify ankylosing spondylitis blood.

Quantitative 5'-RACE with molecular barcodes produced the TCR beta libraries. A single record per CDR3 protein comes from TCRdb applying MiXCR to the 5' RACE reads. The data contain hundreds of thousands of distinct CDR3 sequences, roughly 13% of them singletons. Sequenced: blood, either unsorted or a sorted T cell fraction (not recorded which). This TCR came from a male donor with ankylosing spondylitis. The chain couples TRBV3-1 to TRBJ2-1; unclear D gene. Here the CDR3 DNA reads TGTGCCAGCAGCCAGATTGGCACGGGGCAGTTCTTC. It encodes CASSQIGTGQFF.